The clone carrying this T cell receptor beta chain was seen a few times. Distinct nucleotide sequences in the sample also encode this CDR3. The data belong to a study of Ad26.COV2.S vaccination and SARS-CoV-2 variants. Study as a whole: The Ad26.COV2.S arm of the COV1001 trial was where the donor was placed.

V was clipped by 2 bases and J by 7 bases; unmatched bases: 1. This CDR3 has 12 residues. The germline V gene encodes CDR1 SGDLS and CDR2 YYNGEE. Treatment reported: about 20 received Ad26.COV2.S at low or high dose, single or two shots; 5 received placebo; per-sample allocation not given. At day 63 after the first vaccine or placebo injection, samples were drawn. Wuhan-strain spike was delivered by a replication-incompetent Ad26 vector. Method: immunoSEQ multiplex PCR; TCRdb's copy keeps in-frame clones and lacks some. The sample shows over 450,000 clones, roughly nine tenths of them seen only once. Sequences were derived from peripheral blood, sampled in a trial of Ad26.COV2.S vaccine versus placebo. The chain combines TRBV9 with TRBJ1-1, with TRBD1 matching 8 bases. This sequence was found in a person aged 18-65 years who received the Ad26.COV2.S COVID-19 vaccine or a placebo. CDR3 amino acids: CASSVTGGEAFF. The CDR3 DNA reads TGTGCCAGCAGCGTTACAGGGGGTGAAGCTTTCTTT. The full variable domain, with the rest looked up from reference TRBV9 and TRBJ1-1, is DSGVTQTPKHLITATGQRVTLRCSPRSGDLSVYWYQQSLDQGLQFLIQYYNGEERAKGNILERFSAQQFPDLHSELNLSSLELGDSALYFCASSVTGGEAFFGQGTRLTVV.